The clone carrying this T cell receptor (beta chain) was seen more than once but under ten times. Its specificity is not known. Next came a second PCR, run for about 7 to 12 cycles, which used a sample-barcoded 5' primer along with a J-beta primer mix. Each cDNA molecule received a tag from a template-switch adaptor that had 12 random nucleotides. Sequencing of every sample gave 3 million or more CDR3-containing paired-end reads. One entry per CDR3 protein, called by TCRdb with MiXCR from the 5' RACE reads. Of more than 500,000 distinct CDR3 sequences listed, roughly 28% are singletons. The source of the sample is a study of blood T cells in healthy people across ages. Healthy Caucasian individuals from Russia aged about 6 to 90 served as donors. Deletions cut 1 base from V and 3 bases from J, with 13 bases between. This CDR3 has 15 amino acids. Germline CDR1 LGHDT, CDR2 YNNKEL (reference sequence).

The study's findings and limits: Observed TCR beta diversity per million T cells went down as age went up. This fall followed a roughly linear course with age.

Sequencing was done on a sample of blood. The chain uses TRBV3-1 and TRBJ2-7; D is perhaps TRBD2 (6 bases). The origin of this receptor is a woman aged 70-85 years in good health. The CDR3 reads CASSQVPLANYEQYF. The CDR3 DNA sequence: TGTGCCAGCAGCCAAGTTCCACTAGCCAACTACGAGCAGTACTTC.